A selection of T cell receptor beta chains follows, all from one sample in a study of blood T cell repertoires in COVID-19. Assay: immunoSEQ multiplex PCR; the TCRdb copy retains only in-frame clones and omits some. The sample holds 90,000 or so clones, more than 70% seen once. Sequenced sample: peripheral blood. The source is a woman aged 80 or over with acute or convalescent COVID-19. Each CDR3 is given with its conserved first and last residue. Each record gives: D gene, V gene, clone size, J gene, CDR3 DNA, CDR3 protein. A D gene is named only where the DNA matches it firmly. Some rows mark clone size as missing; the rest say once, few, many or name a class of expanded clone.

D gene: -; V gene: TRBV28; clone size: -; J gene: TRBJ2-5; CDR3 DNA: TGTGCCATCGCGGGCCGACCTTACCAAGAGACCCAGTACTTC; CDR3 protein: CAIAGRPYQETQYF
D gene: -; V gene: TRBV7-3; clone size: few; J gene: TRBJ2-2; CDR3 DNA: TGTGCCAGCAGCCCGAAGGGGCCTACGAACACCGGGGAGCTGTTTTTT; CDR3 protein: CASSPKGPTNTGELFF
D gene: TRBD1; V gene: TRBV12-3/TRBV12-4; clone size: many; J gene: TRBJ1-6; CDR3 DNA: TGTGCCAGCATGGCAGGGGGAAATTCACCCCTCCACTTT; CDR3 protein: CASMAGGNSPLHF
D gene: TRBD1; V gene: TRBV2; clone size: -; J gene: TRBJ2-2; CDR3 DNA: TGTGCCAGCAGTTCATCGACAGGGGCCACCGGGGAGCTGTTTTTT; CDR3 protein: CASSSSTGATGELFF
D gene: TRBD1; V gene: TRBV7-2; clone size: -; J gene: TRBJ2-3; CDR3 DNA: TGTGCCAGCAGCTCCGACAGGGTGGCAGATACGCAGTATTTT; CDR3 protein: CASSSDRVADTQYF
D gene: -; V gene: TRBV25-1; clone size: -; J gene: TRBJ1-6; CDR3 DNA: TGTGCCAGCAGTGAAACGCTCGGACAAAATTCACCCCTCCACTTT; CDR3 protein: CASSETLGQNSPLHF
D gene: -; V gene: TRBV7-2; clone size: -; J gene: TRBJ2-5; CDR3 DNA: TGTGCCAGCCCCCCAGCCCCCCTGGCGGGAATCGGGGAGACCCAGTACTTC; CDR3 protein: CASPPAPLAGIGETQYF
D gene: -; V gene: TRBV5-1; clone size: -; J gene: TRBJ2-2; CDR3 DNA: TGCGCCAGCAGGACAGGGAACACCGGGGAGCTGTTTTTT; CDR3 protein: CASRTGNTGELFF
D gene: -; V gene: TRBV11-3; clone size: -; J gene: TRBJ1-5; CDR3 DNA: TGTGCCACCAGCAGTTTCCGGGAGTGTAGCAATCAGCCCCAGCATTTT; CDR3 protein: CATSSFRECSNQPQHF
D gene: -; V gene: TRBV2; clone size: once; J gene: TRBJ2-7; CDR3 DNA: TGTGCCAGCGGTCTGGGGGGATACGAGCAGTACTTC; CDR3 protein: CASGLGGYEQYF
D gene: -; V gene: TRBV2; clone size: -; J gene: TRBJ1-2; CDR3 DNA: TGTGCCAGCAGTGAAACGGGGTATGCTAACTATGGCTACACCTTC; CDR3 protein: CASSETGYANYGYTF
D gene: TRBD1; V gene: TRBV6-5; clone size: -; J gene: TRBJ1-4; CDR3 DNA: TGTGCCAGCAGACCGGGACAGGGAAATGAAAAACTGTTTTTT; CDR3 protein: CASRPGQGNEKLFF
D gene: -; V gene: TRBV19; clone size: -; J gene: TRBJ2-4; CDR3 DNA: TGTGCCAGTAGTATAAGTAGAAGGGGGAACATTCAGTACTTC; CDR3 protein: CASSISRRGNIQYF
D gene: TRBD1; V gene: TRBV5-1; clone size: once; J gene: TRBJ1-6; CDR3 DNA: TGCGCCAGCAGCTTGGAGGACAGGGATTCACCCCTCCACTTT; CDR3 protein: CASSLEDRDSPLHF
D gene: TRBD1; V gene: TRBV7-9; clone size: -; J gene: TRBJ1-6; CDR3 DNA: TGTGCCAGCAGCTTGGACAGGGCGAGGGAAACCCTCCACTTT; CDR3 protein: CASSLDRARETLHF
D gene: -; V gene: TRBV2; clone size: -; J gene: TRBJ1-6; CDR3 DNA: TGTGCCAGCAGTGCGGTACGAGAAGTGAATTCACCCCTCCACTTT; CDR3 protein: CASSAVREVNSPLHF
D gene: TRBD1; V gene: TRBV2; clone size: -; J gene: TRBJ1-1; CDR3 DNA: TGTGCCAGCAGTGAAAACGACAGGGCTGCTTTCTTT; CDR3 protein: CASSENDRAAFF
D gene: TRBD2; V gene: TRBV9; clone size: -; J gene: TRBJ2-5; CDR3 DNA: TGTGCCAGCAGCGTCGGGACTAGCGGGGGGGAGACCCAGTACTTC; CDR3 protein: CASSVGTSGGETQYF
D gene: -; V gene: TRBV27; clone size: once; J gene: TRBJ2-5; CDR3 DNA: TGTGCCAGCAGTTTAGGGGGCATGGGGTTGAAGACCCAGTACTTC; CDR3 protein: CASSLGGMGLKTQYF
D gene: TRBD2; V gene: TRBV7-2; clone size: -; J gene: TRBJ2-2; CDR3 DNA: TGTGCCAGCAGCTATTGGGTAGCGGGGAGCACCGGGGAGCTGTTTTTT; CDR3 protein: CASSYWVAGSTGELFF
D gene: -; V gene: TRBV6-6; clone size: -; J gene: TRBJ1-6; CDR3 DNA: TGTGCCAGCAGTTACTCCCAGGATAATTCACCCCTCCACTTT; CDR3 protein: CASSYSQDNSPLHF
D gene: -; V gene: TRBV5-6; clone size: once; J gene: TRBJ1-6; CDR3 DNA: TGTGCCAGCAGCTTAGTGGGCGGGAGGAATTCACCCCTCCACTTT; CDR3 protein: CASSLVGGRNSPLHF
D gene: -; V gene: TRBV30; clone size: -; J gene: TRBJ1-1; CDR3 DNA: TGTGCCTGGAGGGGGATGGGGGGTACTGAAGCTTTCTTT; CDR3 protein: CAWRGMGGTEAFF
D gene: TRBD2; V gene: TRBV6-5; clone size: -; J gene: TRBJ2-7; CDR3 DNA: TGTGCCAGCAGTTACCCCTCGGGGAGGGCTCTCTACGAGCAGTACTTC; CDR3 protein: CASSYPSGRALYEQYF
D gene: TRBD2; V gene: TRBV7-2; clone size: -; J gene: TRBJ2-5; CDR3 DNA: TGTGCCAGCAGCTTACCGTATAGCGGGGGGGCCTTTGAGACCCAGTACTTC; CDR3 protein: CASSLPYSGGAFETQYF
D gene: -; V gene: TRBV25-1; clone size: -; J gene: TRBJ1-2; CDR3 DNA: TGTGCCAGCAGTGAAAGGGGTACGGGCTACACCTTC; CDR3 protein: CASSERGTGYTF
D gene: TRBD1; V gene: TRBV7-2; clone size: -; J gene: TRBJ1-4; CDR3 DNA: TGTGCCAGCAGCTTACGACAGGGCTTCTATAATGAAAAACTGTTTTTT; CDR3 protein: CASSLRQGFYNEKLFF
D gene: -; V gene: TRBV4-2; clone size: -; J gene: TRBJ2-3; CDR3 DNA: TGTGCCAGCAGCCAAGGCTACGGGGTAGGCACAGATACGCAGTATTTT; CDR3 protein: CASSQGYGVGTDTQYF
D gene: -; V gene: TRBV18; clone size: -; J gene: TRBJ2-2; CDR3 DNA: TGTGCCAGCTCGCCGACAGAGACCGGCGGGGAGCTGTTTTTT; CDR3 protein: CASSPTETGGELFF
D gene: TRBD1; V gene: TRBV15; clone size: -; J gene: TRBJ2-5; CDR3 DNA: TGTGCCACCAGCACCTCAACGTCAGGGACAGCTCAAGAGACCCAGTACTTC; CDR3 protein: CATSTSTSGTAQETQYF
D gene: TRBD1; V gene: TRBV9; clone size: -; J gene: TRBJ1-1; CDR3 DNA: TGTGCCAGCCAGGGGGCTGGAACTGAAGCTTTCTTT; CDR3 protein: CASQGAGTEAFF
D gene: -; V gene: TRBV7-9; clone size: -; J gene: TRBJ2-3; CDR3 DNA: TGTGCCAGCAGCTTAGGGGTAGCAGCAGATACGCAGTATTTT; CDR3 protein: CASSLGVAADTQYF
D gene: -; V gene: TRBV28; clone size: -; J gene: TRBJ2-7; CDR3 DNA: TGTGCCAGCACCACAAGGGGAACAGGAAGAGGGGGGGTTACCTACGAGCAGTACTTC; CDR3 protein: CASTTRGTGRGGVTYEQYF
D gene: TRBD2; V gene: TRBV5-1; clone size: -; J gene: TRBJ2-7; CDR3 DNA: TGCGCCAGCAGCTTGAGGGCTAGCGGGGGGCTTAGCTCCTACGAGCAGTACTTC; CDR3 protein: CASSLRASGGLSSYEQYF
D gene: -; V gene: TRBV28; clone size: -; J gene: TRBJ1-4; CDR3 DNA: TGTGCCAGCAGTCCGGGACTGCCGAGGTGGTTTACTGAAAAACTGTTTTTT; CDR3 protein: CASSPGLPRWFTEKLFF
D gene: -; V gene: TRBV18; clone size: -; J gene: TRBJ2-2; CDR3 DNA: TGTGCCAGCCCTCCAGGGGAATCGGACACCGGGGAGCTGTTTTTT; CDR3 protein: CASPPGESDTGELFF
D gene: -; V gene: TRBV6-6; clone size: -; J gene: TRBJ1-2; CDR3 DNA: TGTGCCACGACCTCAGGGGTCTATGGCTACACCTTC; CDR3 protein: CATTSGVYGYTF
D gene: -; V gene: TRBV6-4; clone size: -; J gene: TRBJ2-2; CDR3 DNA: TGTGCCAGCAGTGACCCCCCTCTGACCGGGGAGCTGTTTTTT; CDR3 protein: CASSDPPLTGELFF
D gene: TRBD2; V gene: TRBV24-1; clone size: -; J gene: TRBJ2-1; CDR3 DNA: TGTGCCACCAGTGATTCGGGGGGGGCTGGCAATGAGCAGTTCTTC; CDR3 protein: CATSDSGGAGNEQFF
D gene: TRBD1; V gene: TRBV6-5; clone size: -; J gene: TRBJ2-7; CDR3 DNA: TGTGCCAGCATCGAAGGGGCAGGGGGCGCCTACGAGCAGTACTTC; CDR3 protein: CASIEGAGGAYEQYF
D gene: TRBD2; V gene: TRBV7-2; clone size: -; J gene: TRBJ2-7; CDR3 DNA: TGTGCCAGCAGCTTGGGACTAGCGGGCTACGAGCAGTACTTC; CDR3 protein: CASSLGLAGYEQYF
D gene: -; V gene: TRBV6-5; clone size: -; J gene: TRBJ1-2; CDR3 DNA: TGTGCCAGCAGTTACACAGGGACACTGTATGGCTACACCTTC; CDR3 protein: CASSYTGTLYGYTF
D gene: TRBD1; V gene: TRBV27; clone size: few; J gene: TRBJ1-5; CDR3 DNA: TGTGCCAGCAGGGGGACAGGGAATCAGCCCCAGCATTTT; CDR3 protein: CASRGTGNQPQHF
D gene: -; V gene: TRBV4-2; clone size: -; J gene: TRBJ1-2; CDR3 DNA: TGTGCCAGCAGCCGCCCGACAGAAACCTATGGCTACACCTTC; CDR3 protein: CASSRPTETYGYTF
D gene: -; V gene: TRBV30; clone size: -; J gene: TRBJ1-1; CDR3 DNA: TGTGCCTGGAGTTGGAGTGGTTTGGGTGAAGCTTTCTTT; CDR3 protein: CAWSWSGLGEAFF
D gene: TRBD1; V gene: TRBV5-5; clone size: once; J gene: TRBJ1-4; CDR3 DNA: TGTGCCAGCAGCCGAGATGGGACAGGGGATGAAAAACTGTTTTTT; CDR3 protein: CASSRDGTGDEKLFF
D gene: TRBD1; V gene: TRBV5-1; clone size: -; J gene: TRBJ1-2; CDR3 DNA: TGCGCCAGCAGCCAAGGGGGGACAGGGTATGGCTACACCTTC; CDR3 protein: CASSQGGTGYGYTF
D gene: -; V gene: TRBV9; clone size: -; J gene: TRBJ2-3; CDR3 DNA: TGTGCCAGCAGCGCCCACCCAGGCCCAGGGGCAGATACGCAGTATTTT; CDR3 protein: CASSAHPGPGADTQYF
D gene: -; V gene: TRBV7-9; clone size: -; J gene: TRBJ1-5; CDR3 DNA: TGTGCCAGCAGCTTAGGGGGGACATCGGGACATCAGCCCCAGCATTTT; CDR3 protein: CASSLGGTSGHQPQHF
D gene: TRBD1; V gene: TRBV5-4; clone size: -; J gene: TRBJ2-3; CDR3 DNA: TGTGCCAGCCGGACAGGGGCGCGTTTACCTTCTAGCACAGATACGCAGTATTTT; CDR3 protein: CASRTGARLPSSTDTQYF
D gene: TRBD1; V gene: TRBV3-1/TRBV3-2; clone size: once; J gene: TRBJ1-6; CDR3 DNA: TGTGCCAGCGGGGGACAGTACTATAATTCACCCCTCCACTTT; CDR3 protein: CASGGQYYNSPLHF
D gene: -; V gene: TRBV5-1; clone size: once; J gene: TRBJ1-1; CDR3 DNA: TGCGCCGGCAGCTCGACAGCCCTGAACACTGAAGCTTTCTTT; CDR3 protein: CAGSSTALNTEAFF